This T cell receptor (beta chain) was observed in a study of blood T cell repertoires in COVID-19. The V segment lost 3 bases and the J segment 0 bases; nucleotides outside the gene matches: 7. The CDR3 has 18 amino acids. The germline V gene has CDR1 ENHRY and CDR2 SYGVKD. TCRdb keeps only in-frame clones here, not all; method: immunoSEQ multiplex PCR. The data show about 94,000 clones, about 80% seen once. Specimen: peripheral blood. The chain joins TRBV10-3 to TRBJ2-6; 8 nucleotides align to TRBD1. The sequence was collected from a human donor in a cohort sampled during active COVID-19. The CDR3 spells CAISDWTGSTSGANVLTF. For the CDR3, the DNA is TGTGCCATCAGTGACTGGACAGGGTCGACCTCTGGGGCCAACGTCCTGACTTTC.